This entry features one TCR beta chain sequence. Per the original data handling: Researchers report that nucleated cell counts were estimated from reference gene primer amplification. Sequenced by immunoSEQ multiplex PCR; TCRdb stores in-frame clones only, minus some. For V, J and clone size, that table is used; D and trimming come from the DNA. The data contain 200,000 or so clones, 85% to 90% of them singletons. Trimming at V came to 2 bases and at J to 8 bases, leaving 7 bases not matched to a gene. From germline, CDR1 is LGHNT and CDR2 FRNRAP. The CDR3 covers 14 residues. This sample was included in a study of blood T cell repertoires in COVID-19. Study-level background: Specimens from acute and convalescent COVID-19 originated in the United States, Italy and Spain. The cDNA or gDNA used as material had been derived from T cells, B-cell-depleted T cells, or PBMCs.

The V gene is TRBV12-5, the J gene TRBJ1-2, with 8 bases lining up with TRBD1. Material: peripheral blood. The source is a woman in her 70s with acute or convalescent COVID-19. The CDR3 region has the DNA TGTGCTAGTGGTTTGTCAGGGGGCGCGAGGGGCTACACCTTC. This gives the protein CASGLSGGARGYTF. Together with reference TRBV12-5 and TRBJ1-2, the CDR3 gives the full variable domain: DARVTQTPRHKVTEMGQEVTMRCQPILGHNTVFWYRQTMMQGLELLAYFRNRAPLDDSGMPKDRFSAEMPDATLATLKIQPSEPRDSAVYFCASGLSGGARGYTFGSGTRLTVV.